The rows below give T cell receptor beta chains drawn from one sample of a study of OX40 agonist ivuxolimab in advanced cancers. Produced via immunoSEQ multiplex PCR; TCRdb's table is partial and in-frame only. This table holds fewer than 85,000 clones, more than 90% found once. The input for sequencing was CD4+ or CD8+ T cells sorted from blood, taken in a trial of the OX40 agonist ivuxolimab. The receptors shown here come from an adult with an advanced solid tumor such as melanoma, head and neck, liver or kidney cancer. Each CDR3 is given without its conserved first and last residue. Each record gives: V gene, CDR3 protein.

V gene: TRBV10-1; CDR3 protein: ASRDRGHSSHEQF
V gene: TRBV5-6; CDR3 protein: ASSLKLAGRDEQF
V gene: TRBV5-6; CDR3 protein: ASSSGLAGTDTQY
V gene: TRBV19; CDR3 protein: ASSLGKKTSGRADEQY
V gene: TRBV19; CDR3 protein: ASTSGSTDTQY
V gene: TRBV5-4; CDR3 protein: ASSFGKTDTQY
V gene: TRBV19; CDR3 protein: ASMPRLRTEAF
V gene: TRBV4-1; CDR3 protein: ASSRNRGWSGEVNTEAF
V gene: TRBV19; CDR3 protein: ASSIDGTRSTGELF
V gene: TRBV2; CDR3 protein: ASQPSSGNTIY
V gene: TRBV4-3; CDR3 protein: ASSLRTVSDTQY
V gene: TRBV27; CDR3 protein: ASSFPRQGPTYEQY
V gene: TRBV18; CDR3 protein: ASTGLVIDTQY
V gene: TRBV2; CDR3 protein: ASSYGTGVGNTIY
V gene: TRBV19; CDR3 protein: ASSIAPDRTEAF
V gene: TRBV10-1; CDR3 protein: ASSEQQQYEQY
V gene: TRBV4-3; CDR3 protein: ASSQGPRTTQY
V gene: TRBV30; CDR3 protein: AWSNKGTEAF
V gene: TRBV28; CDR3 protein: ASSLKGPYEKLF
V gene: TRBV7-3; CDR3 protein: ASSSTSGRAFSEQF
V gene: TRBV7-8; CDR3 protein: ASSPGDRVQEKLF
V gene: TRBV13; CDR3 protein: ASSLGSPLH
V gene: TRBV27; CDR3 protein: ASRLRGFDNSPLH
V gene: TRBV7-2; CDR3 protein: ASSFRLNTEAF
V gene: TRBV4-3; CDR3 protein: ASSHSGETDTQY
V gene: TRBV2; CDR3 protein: ASSDRREDTQY
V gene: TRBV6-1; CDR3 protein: ASRGPSGVYNEQF
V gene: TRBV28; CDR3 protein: ASSTSGANNEQF
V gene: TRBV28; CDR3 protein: ASSSTSGTQETQY
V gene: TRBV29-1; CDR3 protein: SALTTGELF
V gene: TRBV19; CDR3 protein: ASSPGQVPYEQY
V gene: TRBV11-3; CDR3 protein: ASSLLAVNNEQF
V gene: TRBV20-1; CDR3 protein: SATHQETQY
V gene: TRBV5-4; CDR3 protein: ASSLAETGNTEAF
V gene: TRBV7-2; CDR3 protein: ASSLGGREMETQY
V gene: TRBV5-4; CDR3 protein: ATKVPSGDNEQF
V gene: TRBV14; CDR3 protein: ASSPRRSRSVREQY
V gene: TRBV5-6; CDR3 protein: AAGQGNENYGYT
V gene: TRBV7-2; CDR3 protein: ASSAHQETQY
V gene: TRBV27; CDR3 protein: ASSFGPGRAGGEKLF
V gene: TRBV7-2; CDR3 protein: ASSSLRTGGNNEQF
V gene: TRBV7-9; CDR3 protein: ASSLEGGLMNTEAF
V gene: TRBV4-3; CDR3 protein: ASSQERTNTEAF
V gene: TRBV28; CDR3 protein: ASSPRGDYGYT
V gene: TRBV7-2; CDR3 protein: ASSPYGDRTETQY
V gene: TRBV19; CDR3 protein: ASSIGGRPTEAF
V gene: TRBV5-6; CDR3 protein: ASSLLAGGFNEQF
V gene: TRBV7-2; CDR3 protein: ASSTRVSSYNSPLH
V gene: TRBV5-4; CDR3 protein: ASSFGGPSSSGNTIY
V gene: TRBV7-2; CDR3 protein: ASSYTGSRIEQY
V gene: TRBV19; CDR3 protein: ASSFGQLNTEAF
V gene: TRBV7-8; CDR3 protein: ATSSQREYQF
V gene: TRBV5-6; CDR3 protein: ASSLPRGGGAYEQY
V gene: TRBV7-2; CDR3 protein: ASSSRGGRNTEAF
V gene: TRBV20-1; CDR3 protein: SASLDYEQY
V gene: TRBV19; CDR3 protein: ASTPGIAKNIQY
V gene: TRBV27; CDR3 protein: ASSKTEVYEQY
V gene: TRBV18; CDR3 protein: ASSPSGDLNTEAF
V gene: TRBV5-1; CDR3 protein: ASSFSSSGTGELF